This T cell receptor (beta chain) was documented in a study of T cell responses to AZD1222 COVID-19 vaccine. On the study more broadly: Combined were second doses at about 4 or about 12 weeks.

Trimming removed 2 bases from V and 9 bases from J, with 12 bases in between. In germline, CDR1 is GTSNPN, CDR2 SVGIG (reference sequence). The CDR3 runs to 12 residues. This table comes from immunoSEQ multiplex PCR, and its TCRdb copy is limited to in-frame clones, with some not included. The sample consists of 110,000 to 150,000 clones, over 75% of them appearing once. As for this clone: What it binds is unknown.

Whole-study findings and limits: The donors showed a predominance of white British ancestry and of females, with possible underestimation of clonal diversity.

The sequencing used peripheral blood, collected on day 0 of AZD1222 vaccination. This chain joins TRBV30 and TRBJ2-3; D might be TRBD2 (6 bases). The receptor's source is an adult in good health. The DNA of the CDR3 is TGTGCCTGGAGTCCGGGGGTGCAAACGCAGTATTTT. Its protein product is CAWSPGVQTQYF.